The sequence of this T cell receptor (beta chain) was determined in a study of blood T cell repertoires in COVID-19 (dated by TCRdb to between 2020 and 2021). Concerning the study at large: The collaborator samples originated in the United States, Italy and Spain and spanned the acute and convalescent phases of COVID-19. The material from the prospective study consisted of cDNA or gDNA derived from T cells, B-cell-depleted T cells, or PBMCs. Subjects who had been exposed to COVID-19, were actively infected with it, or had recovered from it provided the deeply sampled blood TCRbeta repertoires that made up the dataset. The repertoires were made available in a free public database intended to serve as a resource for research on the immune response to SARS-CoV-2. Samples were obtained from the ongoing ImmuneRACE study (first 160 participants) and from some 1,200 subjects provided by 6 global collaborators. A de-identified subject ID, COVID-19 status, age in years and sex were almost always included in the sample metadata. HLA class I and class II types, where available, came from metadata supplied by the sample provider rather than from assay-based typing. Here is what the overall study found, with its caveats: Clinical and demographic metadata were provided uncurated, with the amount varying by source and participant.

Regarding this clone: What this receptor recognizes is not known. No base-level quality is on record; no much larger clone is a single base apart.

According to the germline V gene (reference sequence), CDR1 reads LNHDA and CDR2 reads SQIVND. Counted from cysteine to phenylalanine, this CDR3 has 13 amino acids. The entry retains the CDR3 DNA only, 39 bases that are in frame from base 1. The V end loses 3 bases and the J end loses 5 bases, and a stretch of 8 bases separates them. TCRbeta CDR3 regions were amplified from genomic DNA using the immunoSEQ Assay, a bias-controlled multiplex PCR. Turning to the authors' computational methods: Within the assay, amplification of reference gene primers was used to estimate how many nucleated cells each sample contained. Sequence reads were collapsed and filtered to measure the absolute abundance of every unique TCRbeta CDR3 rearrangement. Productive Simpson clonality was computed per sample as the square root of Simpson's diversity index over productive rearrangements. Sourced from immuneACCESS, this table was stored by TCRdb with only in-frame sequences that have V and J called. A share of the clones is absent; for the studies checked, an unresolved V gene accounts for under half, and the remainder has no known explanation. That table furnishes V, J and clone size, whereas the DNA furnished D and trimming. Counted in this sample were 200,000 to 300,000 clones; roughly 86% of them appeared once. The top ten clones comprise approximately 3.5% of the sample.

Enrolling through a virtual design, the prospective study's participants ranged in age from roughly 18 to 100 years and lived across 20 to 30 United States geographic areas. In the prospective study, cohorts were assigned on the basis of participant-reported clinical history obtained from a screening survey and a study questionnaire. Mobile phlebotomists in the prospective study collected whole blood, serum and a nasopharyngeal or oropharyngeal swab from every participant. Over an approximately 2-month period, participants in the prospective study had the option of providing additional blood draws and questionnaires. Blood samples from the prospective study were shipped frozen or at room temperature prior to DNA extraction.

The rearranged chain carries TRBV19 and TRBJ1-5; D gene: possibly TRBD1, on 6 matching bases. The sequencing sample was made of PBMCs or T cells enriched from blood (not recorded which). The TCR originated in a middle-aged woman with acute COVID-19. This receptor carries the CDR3 CASSINRDQPQHF. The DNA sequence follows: TGTGCCAGTAGTATCAACAGGGATCAGCCCCAGCATTTT. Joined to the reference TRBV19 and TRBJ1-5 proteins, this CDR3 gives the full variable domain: DGGITQSPKYLFRKEGQNVTLSCEQNLNHDAMYWYRQDPGQGLRLIYYSQIVNDFQKGDIAEGYSVSREKKESFPLTVTSAQKNPTAFYLCASSINRDQPQHFGDGTRLSIL.